These 28 T cell receptor beta chains were sequenced from one sample in a study of shared T cell receptors in the human thymus. Only in-frame clones appear in the TCRdb table, and some are missing; sequencing was by immunoSEQ multiplex PCR. The sample has under 850,000 clones, approximately 87% seen once. The data also belong to a second study, concerning human thymus T cells.

Specimen: thymocytes. The receptors shown here come from a boy in the first two years of life with a congenital heart defect.

The rearrangement joins TRBV6-8 to TRBJ2-7; 10 nucleotides match TRBD2. V lost 9 bases, J lost 2 bases, and 13 bases stayed unmatched. CDR3 length equals 16 residues. CDR1 is MNHGY and CDR2 is SAAAGT in the germline V gene. For the CDR3, the DNA is TGTGCCAGGGGGCCAGCGGGAGGGGCTAACCCCTACGAGCAGTACTTC. This encodes CARGPAGGANPYEQYF.

J is TRBJ2-7 and V is TRBV18; TRBD1 might be the D (6 bases). The CDR3 has 14 residues. V gave up 4 bases and J gave up 3 bases, with 13 bases separating them. Germline V lookup: CDR1 KGHSH, CDR2 LQKENI. In DNA form, the CDR3 reads TGTGCCAGCTCACGCTCCGGACAGCACTACGAGCAGTACTTC. It specifies CASSRSGQHYEQYF.

This sequence joins TRBV4-2 and TRBJ2-5; TRBD2 aligns across 11 bases. Trimming removed 0 bases from V and 1 base from J; junction bases left unmatched: 13. CDR3 length: 20 residues. Germline lookup yields CDR1 LGHNA and CDR2 YNFKEQ. This CDR3 is CASSQDQTGGLAALQETQYF. The CDR3 DNA sequence: TGTGCCAGCAGCCAAGATCAGACAGGGGGACTAGCGGCCCTCCAAGAGACCCAGTACTTC.

The chain employs TRBV19 and TRBJ1-5; the D is unclear. V lost 3 bases, J lost 0 bases, and 9 bases lay in between. The CDR3 sequence is 15 residues long. The germline gives CDR1 LNHDA, CDR2 SQIVND (reference sequence). The DNA of the CDR3 is TGTGCCAGTAGTATTGCGGGGTTTAGCAATCAGCCCCAGCATTTT. Its protein is CASSIAGFSNQPQHF. Drawing the rest from reference TRBV19 and TRBJ1-5, the complete variable domain is DGGITQSPKYLFRKEGQNVTLSCEQNLNHDAMYWYRQDPGQGLRLIYYSQIVNDFQKGDIAEGYSVSREKKESFPLTVTSAQKNPTAFYLCASSIAGFSNQPQHFGDGTRLSIL.

The gene calls are TRBV4-3 and TRBJ2-5; 7 nucleotides line up with TRBD1. Trimming cost V 8 bases and J 0 bases; bases outside gene matches: 3. CDR3 length: 13 residues. The germline V gene has CDR1 LGHNA and CDR2 YSLEER. The CDR3: CASLQGYQETQYF. Written as DNA, the CDR3 is TGCGCCAGCTTACAGGGGTACCAAGAGACCCAGTACTTC.

The rearrangement uses TRBV10-3 and TRBJ2-7; the D is unclear. Germline CDR1 and CDR2: ENHRY and SYGVKD. V lost 3 bases and J lost 6, with 6 bases in between. This CDR3 spans 11 amino acids. CDR3 loop: CAISDQAEQYF. CDR3 DNA: TGTGCCATCAGTGATCAAGCCGAGCAGTACTTC.

V and J are TRBV11-3 and TRBJ2-7; 11 positions match TRBD2. The CDR3 has 16 amino acids. Looked up from germline, CDR1 is SGHNT and CDR2 is YENEEA. J was trimmed by 1 base and V by 5 bases; bases with no gene match: 7. The DNA for the CDR3 is TGTGCCAGCAGCCCATCCGGGACTAGCGGTTCCTACGAGCAGTACTTC. It codes for CASSPSGTSGSYEQYF.

The chain has TRBV14 and TRBJ2-7; D is ambiguous. Germline V CDR1 and CDR2: SGHDN, FVKESK. The CDR3 runs to 13 residues. The germline V and J ends were trimmed by 0 bases and 6 bases, with 9 bases remaining between them. In DNA, the CDR3 is TGTGCCAGCAGCCAAGAGGGCAGTCCCGAGCAGTACTTC. Translation gives CASSQEGSPEQYF.

The chain has TRBV7-9 and TRBJ2-1; 7 nucleotides line up with TRBD2. This CDR3 is built from 19 residues. The ends lost 5 bases at V and 14 bases at J; junction bases unmatched: 30. The V gene's germline CDR1 is SEHNR and CDR2 FQNEAQ (reference sequence). CDR3 sequence reads: CASSASREAAARGTSPKFF. The CDR3 region has the DNA TGTGCCAGCAGCGCCAGTCGGGAGGCCGCGGCTAGAGGTACTTCGCCGAAGTTCTTC.

This clone appeared once. The genes are TRBV28 and TRBJ2-1, with TRBD1 identical over 10 bases. Germline V gives CDR1 MDHEN, CDR2 SYDVKM. V lost 6 bases to trimming and J lost 10 bases; unmatched junction nucleotides: 27. The CDR3 extends over 20 amino acids. The CDR3 bases are TGTGCCAGCAGCTCTGTCCGGGACAGGGGTTTCAGCGGGAGATCAGGAGAGCAGTTCTTC. This codes for CASSSVRDRGFSGRSGEQFF.

This clone was detected once. This rearrangement joins TRBV29-1 to TRBJ2-1; 7 nucleotides match TRBD1. After removal of 6 bases from V and 6 bases from J, the junction contained 8 bases not matched to a gene. This CDR3 spans 13 amino acids. Looked up from germline, CDR1 is SQVTM and CDR2 is ANQGSEA. CDR3 in DNA: TGCAGCGTATTACAGGGGCCCGGCAATGAGCAGTTCTTC. This sequence encodes CSVLQGPGNEQFF.

The CDR3 sequence: CASSLGPSSGSQETQYF. In DNA, the CDR3 is TGTGCCAGCAGTTTAGGTCCCTCTAGCGGGAGTCAAGAGACCCAGTACTTC. This rearrangement joins TRBV28 to TRBJ2-5, with TRBD2 matching 10 bases. J was trimmed by 2 bases and V by 2 bases; bases with no gene match: 8. Germline CDR1 is MDHEN and CDR2 is SYDVKM. The CDR3 runs to 17 residues.

This chain uses TRBV19 with TRBJ1-1, with 11 nucleotides matching TRBD1. The germline V gene has CDR1 LNHDA and CDR2 SQIVND (reference sequence). With 6 bases clipped from V and 4 bases from J, the junction kept 10 bases outside the gene matches. This CDR3 spans 16 amino acids. This CDR3 is CASSPDPDRGPTEAFF. DNA for the CDR3: TGTGCCAGTAGCCCCGACCCGGACAGGGGGCCCACTGAAGCTTTCTTT.

The gene calls are TRBV14 and TRBJ2-7; 14 bases line up with TRBD2. CDR3 length: 19 amino acids. CDR1 is SGHDN, CDR2 FVKESK, per germline. After removal of 4 bases from V and 5 bases from J, the junction contained 16 bases not matched to a gene. The CDR3 nucleotides read TGTGCCAGCAGCCTCAGGGGATGCTCGGGACTAGCGGGAGTCAACGAGCAGTACTTC. Encoded protein: CASSLRGCSGLAGVNEQYF. The whole variable domain, filled in from reference TRBV14 and TRBJ2-7, reads EAGVTQFPSHSVIEKGQTVTLRCDPISGHDNLYWYRRVMGKEIKFLLHFVKESKQDESGMPNNRFLAERTGGTYSTLKVQPAELEDSGVYFCASSLRGCSGLAGVNEQYFGPGTRLTVT.

This clone was detected once. The gene calls are TRBV19 and TRBJ2-3, with 7 bases matching TRBD1. V was pared by 3 bases and J by 8 bases, with 8 bases of the junction left unmatched. The germline V gene encodes CDR1 LNHDA and CDR2 SQIVND (reference sequence). This CDR3 spans 14 amino acids. As DNA, the CDR3 is TGTGCCAGTAGTATCGATAGGGGGCTAGGTACGCAGTATTTT. Its translation is CASSIDRGLGTQYF. Drawing the rest from reference TRBV19 and TRBJ2-3, the complete variable domain is DGGITQSPKYLFRKEGQNVTLSCEQNLNHDAMYWYRQDPGQGLRLIYYSQIVNDFQKGDIAEGYSVSREKKESFPLTVTSAQKNPTAFYLCASSIDRGLGTQYFGPGTRLTVL.

This chain uses TRBV6-5 with TRBJ2-6; D possibly corresponds to TRBD1 (6 bases). Trimming pared 0 bases from V and 0 bases from J, leaving 6 bases between. From germline, CDR1 is MNHEY and CDR2 SVGAGI. This CDR3 spans 16 amino acids. CDR3 sequence: CASSYSDSSGANVLTF. CDR3 DNA sequence: TGTGCCAGCAGTTACTCGGACAGCTCTGGGGCCAACGTCCTGACTTTC.

The chain employs TRBV18 and TRBJ1-1, with a tentative D call TRBD1 (5 bases). Germline CDR1 reads KGHSH; CDR2 reads LQKENI. V was trimmed by 3 bases and J by 1 base, leaving 12 bases between them. The CDR3 has 15 amino acids. The CDR3 DNA reads as TGTGCCAGCTCACCCGGGGGGATGGAGAACACTGAAGCTTTCTTT. This encodes CASSPGGMENTEAFF.

This rearrangement joins TRBV27 to TRBJ2-1; 13 bases are shared with TRBD2. J gave up 5 bases and V 0 bases, and 4 bases lay outside the gene matches. This CDR3 is built from 17 residues. CDR1 and CDR2 (germline): MNHEY, SMNVEV (reference sequence). The CDR3 bases are TGTGCCAGCAGTTTATCGACTAGCGGGAGGAATAACAATGAGCAGTTCTTC. The encoded protein is CASSLSTSGRNNNEQFF.

This sequence joins TRBV15 and TRBJ2-1; a possible D gene is TRBD1 (6 bases). Germline V gene sequence: CDR1 LNHNV, CDR2 YYDKDF (reference sequence). V lost 9 bases to trimming and J lost 8 bases, with 26 bases between them. The CDR3 covers 16 residues. The CDR3 reads CATSYRDKKGNHEQFF. The CDR3, as DNA: TGTGCCACTTCCTATCGGGACAAGAAAGGTAACCATGAGCAGTTCTTC. The complete variable domain, with remaining parts taken from reference TRBV15 and TRBJ2-1, reads DAMVIQNPRYQVTQFGKPVTLSCSQTLNHNVMYWYQQKSSQAPKLLFHYYDKDFNNEADTPDNFQSRRPNTSFCFLDIRSPGLGDTAMYLCATSYRDKKGNHEQFFGPGTRLTVL.

The chain recombines TRBV30 with TRBJ1-4; no clear D. This CDR3 spans 11 amino acids. The V and J ends lost 4 bases and 7 bases respectively, with 7 bases between them. Germline V gene sequence: CDR1 GTSNPN, CDR2 SVGIG (reference sequence). DNA for the CDR3: TGTGCCTGGACACGGGGTGAAAAACTGTTTTTT. Its protein is CAWTRGEKLFF. The variable domain in full, completed from reference TRBV30 and TRBJ1-4, reads SQTIHQWPATLVQPVGSPLSLECTVEGTSNPNLYWYRQAAGRGLQLLFYSVGIGQISSEVPQNLSASRPQDRQFILSSKKLLLSDSGFYLCAWTRGEKLFFGSGTQLSVL.

This clone was detected only once. CDR3 nucleotide sequence: TGTGCCAGCATCGGGACTAGCGGGAGGGTCTCCTACGAGCAGTACTTC. As protein: CASIGTSGRVSYEQYF. The chain links TRBV2 to TRBJ2-7, with 16 nucleotides matching TRBD2. V was clipped by 7 bases and J by 0 bases; unmatched bases: 3. The CDR3 totals 16 residues. Germline V gives CDR1 SNHLY, CDR2 FYNNEI.

The gene calls are TRBV5-1 and TRBJ1-2, with D possibly matching TRBD1 (5 bases). The ends were cut back, 4 bases at V and 4 bases at J, with 8 bases in the middle. The CDR3 sequence is 12 residues long. Looked up from germline, CDR1 is SGHRS and CDR2 is YFSETQ. The CDR3 here is CASSRGTYGYTF. The CDR3 bases are TGCGCCAGCAGCAGGGGTACCTATGGCTACACCTTC.

This sequence joins TRBV4-3 and TRBJ2-3; a weak D match, TRBD2 (5 bases). The germline V and J ends were trimmed by 0 bases and 1 base, with 17 bases remaining between them. Germline V gene data show CDR1 as LGHNA and CDR2 as YSLEER. This CDR3 has 18 amino acids. The CDR3 DNA reads as TGCGCCAGCAGCCAAGAACTTCGGTGGGAGCTTGGCACAGATACGCAGTATTTT. As protein: CASSQELRWELGTDTQYF.

The gene calls are TRBV7-4 and TRBJ2-7; 9 bases are a match to TRBD2. The V and J ends lost 7 bases and 5 bases, in that order; junction bases with no gene match: 12. The length of the CDR3 is 15 residues. Germline CDR1 is SGHVT and CDR2 is SQSDAQ. DNA of the CDR3: TGTGCCAGCAAGGGAATGAGGGGACTAGCTAACGAGCAGTACTTC. Translating it yields CASKGMRGLANEQYF.

The V call is TRBV7-9, the J call TRBJ1-1, with D uncertain. CDR3 length: 13 residues. Looked up from germline, CDR1 is SEHNR and CDR2 is FQNEAQ (reference sequence). Trimming stripped 5 bases from V and 1 base from J, with 8 bases between. The CDR3 is CASSHTANTEAFF. In DNA form, the CDR3 reads TGTGCCAGCAGCCATACAGCGAACACTGAAGCTTTCTTT.

The CDR3 reads CSVAREEGDFRETQYF. In DNA form, the CDR3 reads TGCAGCGTTGCCCGGGAGGAAGGGGACTTCAGGGAGACCCAGTACTTC. V is TRBV29-1 and J is TRBJ2-5; 7 bases match TRBD2. Unmatched junction bases numbered 16, after V lost 4 bases and J lost 5 bases. The germline V gene has CDR1 SQVTM and CDR2 ANQGSEA. The CDR3 extends over 16 amino acids.

The gene calls are TRBV7-8 and TRBJ2-7, with a weak D call TRBD1 (6 bases). Germline V gene data show CDR1 as SGHVS and CDR2 as FQNEAQ. CDR3 length equals 14 residues. Trimming removed 4 bases from V and 4 bases from J, with 14 bases in between. In DNA form, the CDR3 reads TGTGCCAGCAGCTGGACAGCCTGGGATTACGAGCAGTACTTC. Protein: CASSWTAWDYEQYF.

The V call is TRBV5-6, the J call TRBJ1-5; the D gene is possibly TRBD1 (6 bases). Germline V CDR1 and CDR2: SGHDT, YYEEEE. V lost 7 bases to trimming and J lost 6 bases, with 20 bases between them. The CDR3 runs 15 residues. The CDR3 coding sequence is TGTGCCAGCCCTATGGGGGGGGCTCAAGGTCAGCCCCAGCATTTT. Encoded protein: CASPMGGAQGQPQHF.